This T cell receptor (beta chain) was profiled in a study of T cell responses to AZD1222 COVID-19 vaccine. Study overall: Second-dose schedules of about 4 or about 12 weeks were combined.

In the case of this clone: Its antigen is as yet unknown.

Data came from immunoSEQ multiplex PCR; TCRdb stores just in-frame clones and leaves some out. The sample records 95,000 to 100,000 clones, 90% being singletons. The CDR3 has 15 residues. Trimming left V 2 bases short and J 1 base short, with 11 bases between. CDR1 and CDR2 (germline): ENHRY, SYGVKD. Study outcomes and limitations: Seropositive AZD1222 recipients at baseline numbered only five or six. A mostly white British donor set with more females was recruited, and clonal diversity was possibly underestimated.

V is TRBV10-3 and J is TRBJ1-1, with D possibly matching TRBD1 (6 bases). The source was peripheral blood, collected on day 0 of AZD1222 vaccination. This TCR came from an adult in good health. Written as DNA, the CDR3 is TGTGCCATCAGTGAGGGGGGCGTTGAGAACACTGAAGCTTTCTTT. Its translation: CAISEGGVENTEAFF.